These T cell receptor beta chains were read from a single sample in a study of blood T cell repertoires in COVID-19. Clones were sequenced by immunoSEQ multiplex PCR, and TCRdb holds only the in-frame ones, with some missing. The sample has approximately 87,000 clones, roughly 80% seen once. Sequencing input: peripheral blood. The source is an elderly woman with acute or convalescent COVID-19. Both conserved end residues are part of each CDR3. Fields, in order: V gene, D gene, J gene, clone size, CDR3 protein, CDR3 DNA. A D gene is named only where the DNA matches it firmly. Clone size, where shown, is once, few, many, or a class for clones that have expanded.

v_call: TRBV2; d_call: NA; j_call: TRBJ1-2; clone_size: NA; cdr3_aa: CASSEGGSNYGYTF; cdr3_nt: TGTGCCAGCAGTGAAGGAGGATCTAACTATGGCTACACCTTC
v_call: TRBV29-1; d_call: NA; j_call: TRBJ1-5; clone_size: few; cdr3_aa: CSVGNRANQPQHF; cdr3_nt: TGCAGCGTTGGAAACAGGGCCAATCAGCCCCAGCATTTT
v_call: TRBV6-9; d_call: TRBD2; j_call: TRBJ2-1; clone_size: once; cdr3_aa: CASTGLAGGPSSSSYNEQFF; cdr3_nt: TGTGCCAGCACCGGACTAGCGGGGGGGCCCAGTTCTAGCTCCTACAATGAGCAGTTCTTC
v_call: TRBV6-6; d_call: NA; j_call: TRBJ2-7; clone_size: NA; cdr3_aa: CASSYSPATAYEQYF; cdr3_nt: TGTGCCAGCAGTTACTCCCCCGCGACAGCCTACGAGCAGTACTTC
v_call: TRBV7-2; d_call: TRBD1; j_call: TRBJ1-2; clone_size: NA; cdr3_aa: CASSLGLTGAGYGYTF; cdr3_nt: TGTGCCAGCAGCTTAGGGTTGACAGGGGCGGGGTATGGCTACACCTTC
v_call: TRBV7-9; d_call: NA; j_call: TRBJ1-2; clone_size: once; cdr3_aa: CASSLRESGGYTF; cdr3_nt: TGTGCCAGCAGCTTGCGGGAATCGGGCGGCTACACCTTC
v_call: TRBV11-2; d_call: TRBD2; j_call: TRBJ2-7; clone_size: NA; cdr3_aa: CASSLNSGAYEQYF; cdr3_nt: TGTGCCAGCAGCTTAAACAGCGGGGCCTACGAGCAGTACTTC
v_call: TRBV30; d_call: NA; j_call: TRBJ1-2; clone_size: NA; cdr3_aa: CAWSPNKNGYTF; cdr3_nt: TGTGCCTGGAGTCCTAATAAAAACGGCTACACCTTC
v_call: TRBV6-6; d_call: NA; j_call: TRBJ2-7; clone_size: NA; cdr3_aa: CASTLKTGGSYEQYF; cdr3_nt: TGTGCCAGCACCCTAAAGACAGGAGGCTCCTACGAGCAGTACTTC
v_call: TRBV6-2/TRBV6-3; d_call: NA; j_call: TRBJ1-1; clone_size: NA; cdr3_aa: CASSYVGGSTEAFF; cdr3_nt: TGTGCCAGCAGTTACGTAGGGGGAAGCACTGAAGCTTTCTTT
v_call: TRBV6-5; d_call: NA; j_call: TRBJ1-2; clone_size: NA; cdr3_aa: CASTPRESDYGYTF; cdr3_nt: TGTGCCAGCACCCCACGGGAGTCTGACTATGGCTACACCTTC
v_call: TRBV30; d_call: NA; j_call: TRBJ2-7; clone_size: once; cdr3_aa: CAWTRGGVEQYF; cdr3_nt: TGTGCCTGGACTCGAGGGGGGGTCGAGCAGTACTTC
v_call: TRBV19; d_call: NA; j_call: TRBJ1-3; clone_size: NA; cdr3_aa: CASSPGGAPGNTIYF; cdr3_nt: TGTGCCAGTAGTCCGGGGGGGGCGCCTGGAAACACCATATATTTT
v_call: TRBV11-2; d_call: NA; j_call: TRBJ2-7; clone_size: few; cdr3_aa: CALGPGEGQYF; cdr3_nt: TGTGCCCTTGGCCCAGGGGAGGGGCAGTACTTC
v_call: TRBV3-1/TRBV3-2; d_call: NA; j_call: TRBJ1-5; clone_size: few; cdr3_aa: CASSQEAGDNQPQHF; cdr3_nt: TGTGCCAGCAGCCAAGAGGCCGGAGACAATCAGCCCCAGCATTTT
v_call: TRBV5-1; d_call: TRBD2; j_call: TRBJ2-3; clone_size: NA; cdr3_aa: CASSFVGLGSTDTQYF; cdr3_nt: TGCGCCAGCAGCTTTGTAGGACTAGGTAGCACAGATACGCAGTATTTT
v_call: TRBV29-1; d_call: NA; j_call: TRBJ2-5; clone_size: NA; cdr3_aa: CSAGEETQYF; cdr3_nt: TGCAGCGCCGGGGAGGAGACCCAGTACTTC
v_call: TRBV7-2; d_call: TRBD2; j_call: TRBJ2-1; clone_size: NA; cdr3_aa: CASSLEGGRDEQFF; cdr3_nt: TGTGCCAGCAGCTTAGAGGGCGGGAGGGATGAGCAGTTCTTC
v_call: TRBV9; d_call: TRBD2; j_call: TRBJ2-3; clone_size: NA; cdr3_aa: CASSVGTSGGTDTQYF; cdr3_nt: TGTGCCAGCAGCGTAGGGACTAGCGGGGGCACAGATACGCAGTATTTT
v_call: TRBV12-5; d_call: NA; j_call: TRBJ2-1; clone_size: few; cdr3_aa: CASVLRDYNEQFF; cdr3_nt: TGTGCTAGTGTCTTGAGGGACTACAATGAGCAGTTCTTC
v_call: TRBV27; d_call: NA; j_call: TRBJ2-3; clone_size: NA; cdr3_aa: CASSFTTRRIDEVYVDTQYF; cdr3_nt: TGTGCCAGCAGTTTTACCACCCGAAGGATCGATGAGGTTTATGTAGATACGCAGTATTTT
v_call: TRBV9; d_call: NA; j_call: TRBJ1-1; clone_size: NA; cdr3_aa: CASSPPGRTTEAFF; cdr3_nt: TGTGCCAGCAGCCCCCCGGGGAGGACCACTGAAGCTTTCTTT